The 29 T cell receptor beta chains below all came from one sample that was sequenced in a study of cytomegalovirus exposure and HLA in healthy donors. Primers: 60 Vbeta forward and 13 Jbeta reverse. The table came from immunoSEQ multiplex PCR; TCRdb's copy has only in-frame clones and leaves some out. The sample carries 200,000 to 250,000 clones, roughly 84% recorded once. The sample comprised PBMCs. Receptors originate from a human donor in good health.

The rearrangement uses TRBV5-1 and TRBJ2-1; 9 bases match TRBD2. V shed 3 bases and J 2 bases; nucleotides not matched to a gene: 3. CDR1 is SGHRS, CDR2 YFSETQ, per germline. The CDR3 spans 15 residues. In nucleotides, the CDR3 is TGCGCCAGCAGCTGGACTAGCGCGACCTACAATGAGCAGTTCTTC. The encoded protein is CASSWTSATYNEQFF.

The rearrangement joins TRBV15 to TRBJ1-4; no firm D call. The V gene's germline CDR1 is LNHNV and CDR2 YYDKDF (reference sequence). With 5 bases removed from V and 6 bases from J, the gap between germline ends came to 7 bases. The CDR3 is 12 amino acids. This chain's CDR3 is CATSSNYEKLFF. DNA for the CDR3: TGTGCCACCAGCTCTAATTATGAAAAACTGTTTTTT.

The chain has TRBV7-8 and TRBJ1-1; 7 bases line up with TRBD1. Trimming cost V 5 bases and J 7 bases; bases outside gene matches: 10. CDR1 and CDR2 from the germline V gene are SGHVS and FQNEAQ. CDR3 length: 14 amino acids. The CDR3 coding sequence is TGTGCCAGCAGCCAGCCGGGACAGATATTTGAAGCTTTCTTT. This gives the protein CASSQPGQIFEAFF. Using reference TRBV7-8 and TRBJ1-1 for the parts outside the CDR3, the full variable domain is GAGVSQSPRYKVAKRGQDVALRCDPISGHVSLFWYQQALGQGPEFLTYFQNEAQLDKSGLPSDRFFAERPEGSVSTLKIQRTQQEDSAVYLCASSQPGQIFEAFFGQGTRLTVV.

V and J are TRBV9 and TRBJ2-3; a weak D match, TRBD2 (6 bases). This CDR3 spans 16 amino acids. Trimming left V 3 bases short and J 2 bases short, with 16 bases between. Germline V gene data show CDR1 as SGDLS and CDR2 as YYNGEE. DNA of the CDR3: TGTGCCAGCAGCGACTTTGTGGGAGGCCCCACAGATACGCAGTATTTT. Residues: CASSDFVGGPTDTQYF.

This chain links TRBV5-1 with TRBJ2-2, with 9 bases identical to TRBD1. V lost 0 bases to trimming and J lost 7 bases; unmatched junction nucleotides: 7. The CDR3 covers 16 residues. The germline gives CDR1 SGHRS, CDR2 YFSETQ. Here the CDR3 DNA reads TGCGCCAGCAGCTTGGTCCCCGGGACAGGGCTCGGGGAGCTGTTTTTT. It specifies CASSLVPGTGLGELFF.

The CDR3 region has the DNA TGTGCCAGCAGTTTATGGGGACAGGGACGGAATCAGCCCCAGCATTTT. Translation: CASSLWGQGRNQPQHF. The rearrangement joins TRBV28 to TRBJ1-5, with 9 positions matching TRBD1. Germline V gives CDR1 MDHEN, CDR2 SYDVKM. This CDR3 is 16 amino acids long. The V and J ends lost 0 bases and 4 bases, in that order; junction bases with no gene match: 4.

This chain connects TRBV29-1 to TRBJ2-7; 11 nucleotides line up with TRBD1. From germline, CDR1 is SQVTM and CDR2 ANQGSEA. The CDR3 loop spans 15 amino acids. The trim removed 2 bases at V and 5 bases at J, leaving 8 bases unmatched. The CDR3 DNA follows: TGCAGCGTTGAATCCCGGGACAGGGGGTTCCACGAGCAGTACTTC. Translated: CSVESRDRGFHEQYF.

J is TRBJ2-1 and V is TRBV4-1, with 16 positions matching TRBD2. The CDR3 contains 16 residues. Germline V CDR1 and CDR2: MGHRA, YSYEKL. The ends lost 3 bases at V and 9 bases at J; junction bases unmatched: 5. CDR3 nucleotides: TGCGCCAGCAGCCAGGGACTAGCGGGAGGGCCGCGTGAGCAGTTCTTC. Translated, it gives CASSQGLAGGPREQFF.

J is TRBJ2-5 and V is TRBV14; 7 positions agree with TRBD2. Trimming took 5 bases from V and 9 from J; bases not matched to a gene: 3. The germline gives CDR1 SGHDN, CDR2 FVKESK. This CDR3 spans 11 amino acids. CDR3 in DNA: TGTGCCAGCAGCTGGGCGGGGGCCCAGTACTTC. Translating gives CASSWAGAQYF.

V is TRBV27 and J is TRBJ1-5; 8 bases are a match to TRBD1. CDR1 and CDR2 (germline): MNHEY, SMNVEV (reference sequence). CDR3 length: 14 amino acids. V trimming: 8 bases; J trimming: 3 bases; junction bases outside the gene matches: 6. The CDR3 sequence is CASARQGINQPQHF. The DNA of the CDR3 is TGTGCCAGCGCGAGACAGGGGATCAATCAGCCCCAGCATTTT.

V and J are TRBV28 and TRBJ1-5; 10 nucleotides agree with TRBD1. After removal of 8 bases from V and 2 bases from J, the junction contained 9 bases not matched to a gene. The CDR3 covers 16 residues. Per the germline V gene, CDR1 is MDHEN and CDR2 is SYDVKM. This CDR3 is CASGGQGILGNQPQHF. In nucleotides, the CDR3 is TGTGCCAGCGGGGGACAGGGGATATTGGGCAATCAGCCCCAGCATTTT.

This clone was counted once. The chain couples TRBV6-4 to TRBJ1-1, with TRBD1 matching 10 bases. Germline V gene data show CDR1 as MRHNA and CDR2 as SNTAGT. The CDR3 loop spans 13 amino acids. J was trimmed by 5 bases and V by 6 bases; bases with no gene match: 3. The DNA for the CDR3 is TGTGCCAGCAGGGGGGACAGGGGAACTGAAGCTTTCTTT. Translation: CASRGDRGTEAFF.

J is TRBJ2-5 and V is TRBV7-3; 11 bases are shared with TRBD1. The CDR3 has 18 amino acids. Germline V gene sequence: CDR1 SGHTA, CDR2 FQGTGA. J gave up 5 bases and V 1 base, and 12 bases lay outside the gene matches. The CDR3, as DNA: TGTGCCAGCAGCTTAAAACCCCTCGGGACAGGGGGAGTGGAGACCCAGTACTTC. This encodes CASSLKPLGTGGVETQYF.

The rearrangement joins TRBV27 to TRBJ2-5; TRBD1 matches 10 bases. J lost 5 bases, V lost 2 bases, and 5 bases had no gene match. The CDR3 is 15 residues long. Germline assignment: CDR1 MNHEY and CDR2 SMNVEV (reference sequence). Here the CDR3 reads CASSLRDRGLETQYF. CDR3 coding DNA: TGTGCCAGCAGTTTACGGGACAGGGGACTGGAGACCCAGTACTTC.

This clone was seen more than once but under ten times. The chain employs TRBV10-1 and TRBJ2-5, with TRBD2 matching 11 bases. The V segment lost 3 bases and the J segment 13 bases; nucleotides outside the gene matches: 16. Germline V lookup: CDR1 WNHNN, CDR2 SYGVQD (reference sequence). CDR3 size: 16 residues. CDR3 loop: CASSESPLAGGEGRYF. The CDR3 DNA reads as TGCGCCAGCAGTGAATCCCCCCTAGCGGGAGGCGAGGGCCGGTACTTC.

V usage is TRBV10-3 and J usage is TRBJ1-4; D perhaps matches TRBD1 (6 bases). Trimming took off 0 bases at V and 7 bases at J, with 12 bases between the two ends. The CDR3 spans 15 residues. From germline, CDR1 is ENHRY and CDR2 SYGVKD. CDR3 sequence: CAISESTGSGEKLFF. CDR3 nucleotide sequence: TGTGCCATCAGTGAGTCGACAGGTTCCGGTGAAAAACTGTTTTTT.

J is TRBJ2-3 and V is TRBV30, with TRBD2 matching 14 bases. V lost 2 bases to trimming and J lost 5 bases; unmatched junction nucleotides: 6. The CDR3 consists of 16 residues. CDR1 and CDR2 (germline): GTSNPN, SVGIG (reference sequence). The CDR3 reads CAWSRGLAGVLDTQYF. The DNA of the CDR3 is TGTGCCTGGAGTAGGGGACTAGCGGGAGTATTAGATACGCAGTATTTT.

This chain links TRBV19 with TRBJ1-2; 9 bases map to TRBD1. The ends lost 7 bases at V and 7 bases at J; junction bases unmatched: 7. This CDR3 region has 13 residues. Germline V gene sequence: CDR1 LNHDA, CDR2 SQIVND (reference sequence). Written as DNA, the CDR3 is TGTGCCAGTATTCAACAGGGGGCGATTGGCTACACCTTC. Translated: CASIQQGAIGYTF.

The chain uses TRBV5-1 and TRBJ2-3, with D possibly being TRBD1 (6 bases). Germline V gene sequence: CDR1 SGHRS, CDR2 YFSETQ. The length of the CDR3 is 14 residues. Trimming left V 5 bases short and J 4 bases short, with 14 bases between. CDR3 in DNA: TGCGCCAGCAGTCAGGGGAAAGGGGCAGATACGCAGTATTTT. It specifies CASSQGKGADTQYF.

The chain employs TRBV27 and TRBJ2-7; TRBD1 agrees at 9 bases. Trimming cost V 5 bases and J 4 bases; bases outside gene matches: 9. CDR3 length: 15 amino acids. Germline V lookup: CDR1 MNHEY, CDR2 SMNVEV (reference sequence). The CDR3 coding sequence is TGTGCCAGCAGTCTAACTCGGGACAGGGTGTACGAGCAGTACTTC. Translation gives CASSLTRDRVYEQYF.

This chain connects TRBV7-3 to TRBJ2-1, with D maybe TRBD2 (5 bases). Germline-derived CDR1 and CDR2 are SGHTA and FQGTGA. The length of the CDR3 is 14 residues. Trimming pared 5 bases from V and 5 bases from J, leaving 13 bases between. CDR3 region: CASSLAGLNNEQFF. The CDR3 coding sequence is TGTGCCAGCAGCCTAGCCGGGCTTAACAATGAGCAGTTCTTC.

The chain combines TRBV27 with TRBJ2-1; 14 nucleotides line up with TRBD2. The germline V gene has CDR1 MNHEY and CDR2 SMNVEV (reference sequence). V gave up 2 bases and J gave up 4 bases; unmatched junction bases: 4. The CDR3 covers 17 residues. The CDR3 DNA follows: TGTGCCAGCAGTTTAGGGAGGACTAGCGGGAGGTACAATGAGCAGTTCTTC. Amino acids: CASSLGRTSGRYNEQFF.

The V and J genes are TRBV28 and TRBJ2-1; TRBD2 matches 8 bases. The CDR3 is 20 amino acids. The junction had 15 bases not matched to a gene; V was cut back by 2 bases and J by 0 bases. From germline, CDR1 is MDHEN and CDR2 SYDVKM. The CDR3 bases are TGTGCCAGCAGTTTAAGTTCCTGGGTTAGCGGGGCGGGCTCCTACAATGAGCAGTTCTTC. Its protein is CASSLSSWVSGAGSYNEQFF. Full variable domain (outside the CDR3, taken from reference TRBV28 and TRBJ2-1): DVKVTQSSRYLVKRTGEKVFLECVQDMDHENMFWYRQDPGLGLRLIYFSYDVKMKEKGDIPEGYSVSREKKERFSLILESASTNQTSMYLCASSLSSWVSGAGSYNEQFFGPGTRLTVL.

This sequence joins TRBV4-1 and TRBJ2-1, with 12 bases lining up with TRBD2. V lost 0 bases and J lost 6; bases outside the gene matches: 15. CDR3 size: 20 residues. CDR1 is MGHRA and CDR2 is YSYEKL in the germline V gene. CDR3 nucleotide sequence: TGCGCCAGCAGCCAAGATCTAACTAGCGGGAGGAGGGGATATTTCAATGAGCAGTTCTTC. Protein sequence: CASSQDLTSGRRGYFNEQFF.

This clone has just one count. This chain connects TRBV15 to TRBJ2-7; tentatively, D is TRBD1 (5 bases). Trimming took 1 base from V and 6 from J, leaving 13 bases between them. There are 14 residues in the CDR3. The germline gives CDR1 LNHNV, CDR2 YYDKDF (reference sequence). The CDR3 protein is CATSRAGRVGEQYF. The CDR3 bases are TGTGCCACCAGCAGAGCGGGCAGGGTTGGCGAGCAGTACTTC.

The chain has TRBV7-8 and TRBJ2-1; D gene uncertain. V lost 3 bases and J lost 9, with 6 bases in between. This CDR3 has 11 residues. Germline CDR1 reads SGHVS; CDR2 reads FQNEAQ. The CDR3 region has the DNA TGTGCCAGCAGCTTTGGCTCTGAGCAGTTCTTC. This codes for CASSFGSEQFF.

The chain joins TRBV2 to TRBJ1-2; no firm D call. Germline-derived CDR1 and CDR2 are SNHLY and FYNNEI. CDR3 length: 10 residues. Trimming stripped 4 bases from V and 12 bases from J, with 9 bases between. The CDR3 sequence is CASSGGGHTF. The CDR3 bases are TGTGCCAGCAGTGGAGGCGGGCACACCTTC.

The chain links TRBV7-6 to TRBJ2-7; 9 nucleotides line up with TRBD2. This CDR3 has 14 amino acids. With 3 bases clipped from V and 5 bases from J, the junction kept 5 bases outside the gene matches. Germline-derived CDR1 and CDR2 are SGHVS and FNYEAQ. The chain's CDR3 is CASSFGSGSDEQYF. CDR3 nucleotide sequence: TGTGCCAGCAGCTTTGGTAGCGGGAGCGACGAGCAGTACTTC. Complete variable domain (other parts from reference TRBV7-6 and TRBJ2-7): GAGVSQSPRYKVTKRGQDVALRCDPISGHVSLYWYRQALGQGPEFLTYFNYEAQQDKSGLPNDRFSAERPEGSISTLTIQRTEQRDSAMYRCASSFGSGSDEQYFGPGTRLTVT.

This clone appeared a single time. V and J are TRBV6-6 and TRBJ2-1; TRBD2 matches at 8 bases. The CDR3 runs to 14 residues. Germline assignment: CDR1 MNHNY and CDR2 SVGAGI (reference sequence). The trim removed 2 bases at V and 4 bases at J, leaving 1 base unmatched. CDR3 nucleotides: TGTGCCAGCAGTTACGCGGGGGGTTACAATGAGCAGTTCTTC. This translates into CASSYAGGYNEQFF.